This T cell receptor beta chain was found in a study of early T cells in non-severe SARS-CoV-2 infection. On the study more broadly: Unpaired chains resulted from sequencing bulk RNA of unsorted whole blood.

Study-wide results and limits: In VDJdb matching, anti-spike CD8 responses were favored while private and CD4 specificities went missing.

Individual cDNA molecules were tagged with unique molecular identifiers, the study reported. TCRdb redid the calling of the 5' RACE reads with MiXCR, one entry per CDR3 protein. The profile shows some 71,000 distinct CDR3 sequences, 9% to 10% of them singletons. With respect to this clonotype: Its antigen is unknown.

The germline V gene encodes CDR1 MNHEY and CDR2 SMNVEV (reference sequence). This CDR3 has 17 amino acids. Trimming removed 1 base from V and 1 base from J, with 15 bases in between. The chain links TRBV27 to TRBJ2-3; a possible D gene is TRBD2 (7 bases). The source material was whole blood, sampled at baseline. The receptor's source is an adult who was a healthcare worker with PCR-confirmed SARS-CoV-2 infection or an uninfected control (not recorded which). DNA for the CDR3: TGTGCCAGCAGTTTATGGGGGCGGAGCGGGGGCACAGATACGCAGTATTTT. This translates into CASSLWGRSGGTDTQYF.